The 30 T cell receptor beta chains given below trace back to one sample, sequenced in a study of OX40 agonist ivuxolimab in advanced cancers. The table came from immunoSEQ multiplex PCR; TCRdb's copy has only in-frame clones and leaves some out. Found here are around 100,000 clones, around 90% of them singletons; the top ten hold about 0.16%. The material was CD4+ or CD8+ T cells sorted from blood, obtained in a trial of the OX40 agonist ivuxolimab. These receptors were taken from an adult with an advanced solid tumor such as melanoma, head and neck, liver or kidney cancer.

J is TRBJ1-2 and V is TRBV10-1; TRBD1 agrees at 7 bases. CDR1 and CDR2 (germline): WNHNN, SYGVQD (reference sequence). The CDR3 totals 13 residues. Losses at the gene ends were 5 bases for V and 4 bases for J; bases not matched to a gene: 4. CDR3 in DNA: TGCGCCAGCAGTCCGGGACAGTCCTATGGCTACACCTTC. It specifies CASSPGQSYGYTF.

The gene calls are TRBV19 and TRBJ1-4; perhaps TRBD1 as D (6 bases). From germline, CDR1 is LNHDA and CDR2 SQIVND (reference sequence). The V and J ends lost 5 bases and 7 bases respectively, with 17 bases between them. This CDR3 is built from 15 residues. DNA for the CDR3: TGTGCCAGTAGTTCCCACAGGGCCCAGCGTGAAAAACTGTTTTTT. It translates to CASSSHRAQREKLFF.

V and J are TRBV7-5 and TRBJ2-7. TRBV7-5 is a pseudogene locus. The CDR3 covers 16 residues. The CDR3 DNA sequence: TGTGTCAGAAGTTCACCCGGGGCCACCTGGGACTACGAGCAGTACTTC. As protein: CVRSSPGATWDYEQYF.

The chain recombines TRBV4-1 with TRBJ2-1; 9 bases are shared with TRBD2. With V trimmed by 6 bases and J by 0 bases, 9 bases remained unmatched. This CDR3 is 17 amino acids long. Germline V gene data show CDR1 as MGHRA and CDR2 as YSYEKL. The CDR3 DNA follows: TGCGCCAGCAGAAACCTAGCGGGACTCAGCTCCTACAATGAGCAGTTCTTC. This gives the protein CASRNLAGLSSYNEQFF.

The V and J genes are TRBV5-4 and TRBJ1-5; tentative D call: TRBD1 (6 bases). Trimming took 2 bases from V and 9 from J, leaving 15 bases between them. CDR1 and CDR2 from the germline V gene are SGHNT and YYREEE (reference sequence). The CDR3 totals 14 residues. CDR3 sequence reads: CASSLWGAGRPQHF. The CDR3, as DNA: TGTGCCAGCAGCTTATGGGGGGCGGGTAGGCCCCAGCATTTT.

V usage is TRBV28 and J usage is TRBJ2-6; the D call may be TRBD1 or TRBD2 (5 bases each). CDR1 MDHEN and CDR2 SYDVKM come from the germline V gene. Trimming pared 8 bases from V and 0 bases from J, leaving 11 bases between. The CDR3 consists of 15 residues. Here the CDR3 reads CASWDVGSGANVLTF. CDR3 nucleotide sequence: TGTGCCAGCTGGGACGTCGGCTCTGGGGCCAACGTCCTGACTTTC.

This chain links TRBV15 with TRBJ1-4, with a weak D call TRBD1 (6 bases). The CDR3 is 17 amino acids. V was shortened by 1 base and J by 0 bases, with 12 bases between the two germline ends. CDR1 and CDR2 from the germline V gene are LNHNV and YYDKDF (reference sequence). The CDR3 loop reads CATSRVGGGATNEKLFF. The DNA for the CDR3 is TGTGCCACCAGCAGAGTGGGGGGGGGCGCAACTAATGAAAAACTGTTTTTT. Variable domain in full (rest from reference TRBV15 and TRBJ1-4): DAMVIQNPRYQVTQFGKPVTLSCSQTLNHNVMYWYQQKSSQAPKLLFHYYDKDFNNEADTPDNFQSRRPNTSFCFLDIRSPGLGDTAMYLCATSRVGGGATNEKLFFGSGTQLSVL.

The J gene is TRBJ2-7, the V gene TRBV29-1, with unresolved D. The CDR3 extends over 12 amino acids. Germline V lookup: CDR1 SQVTM, CDR2 ANQGSEA. With 1 base removed from V and 3 bases from J, the gap between germline ends came to 7 bases. CDR3 in DNA: TGCAGCGTTGAAGGGCCGCTCTACGAGCAGTACTTC. This gives the protein CSVEGPLYEQYF.

The genes are TRBV11-2 and TRBJ2-2, with a possible D match to TRBD2 (5 bases). The germline V gene encodes CDR1 SGHAT and CDR2 FQNNGV. The CDR3 totals 12 residues. V was shortened by 11 bases and J by 1 base, with 8 bases between the two germline ends. The CDR3 DNA reads as TGTGCCGGCGCGGGGAACACCGGGGAGCTGTTTTTT. Its translation: CAGAGNTGELFF.

The CDR3 here is CASSSLGRRYEQYF. DNA for the CDR3: TGTGCCAGCAGCAGCTTAGGCAGAAGGTACGAGCAGTACTTC. The chain recombines TRBV6-5 with TRBJ2-7; no clear D gene. The CDR3 is made up of 14 amino acids. CDR1 and CDR2 (germline): MNHEY, SVGAGI. Trimming stripped 6 bases from V and 4 bases from J, with 16 bases between.

The chain recombines TRBV30 with TRBJ2-2; D gene unclear. CDR1 is GTSNPN and CDR2 is SVGIG in the germline V gene (reference sequence). The CDR3 has 11 residues. Between the trimmed V and J ends, which lost 2 bases and 8 bases, there was a span of 6 bases. CDR3 DNA: TGTGCCTGGAGTCGCCAAGGGGAGCTGTTTTTT. It yields the protein CAWSRQGELFF.

The chain couples TRBV11-2 to TRBJ2-7, with TRBD2 matching over 12 bases. In germline, CDR1 is SGHAT, CDR2 FQNNGV. The CDR3 runs 15 residues. V lost 5 bases to trimming and J lost 2 bases; unmatched junction nucleotides: 4. CDR3 bases: TGTGCCAGCAGCCAAAGACTAGCGGGAGCCTACGAGCAGTACTTC. It is translated as CASSQRLAGAYEQYF. Variable domain in full (rest from reference TRBV11-2 and TRBJ2-7): EAGVAQSPRYKIIEKRQSVAFWCNPISGHATLYWYQQILGQGPKLLIQFQNNGVVDDSQLPKDRFSAERLKGVDSTLKIQPAKLEDSAVYLCASSQRLAGAYEQYFGPGTRLTVT.

V is TRBV11-3 and J is TRBJ1-6, with TRBD1 identical over 8 bases. The germline gives CDR1 SGHNT, CDR2 YENEEA. The CDR3 spans 13 residues. V lost 5 bases and J lost 10; bases outside the gene matches: 4. The CDR3 reads CASSPGGGSPLHF. CDR3 nucleotides: TGTGCCAGCAGCCCAGGGGGCGGATCACCCCTCCACTTT.

J is TRBJ1-6 and V is TRBV30; D perhaps matches TRBD1 (5 bases). V gave up 1 base and J gave up 10 bases, with 14 bases separating them. Germline V CDR1 and CDR2: GTSNPN, SVGIG (reference sequence). This CDR3 has 14 amino acids. The CDR3 here is CAWSAAGNGSPLHF. The CDR3 DNA reads as TGTGCCTGGAGTGCGGCAGGGAATGGATCACCCCTCCACTTT.

The CDR3 DNA is TGTGCCAGCAGCTTGGGGGCAGGGGGCCGAGGGGAGACCCAGTACTTC. Its translation: CASSLGAGGRGETQYF. This chain joins TRBV5-4 and TRBJ2-5, with 8 bases lining up with TRBD1. Per the germline V gene, CDR1 is SGHNT and CDR2 is YYREEE (reference sequence). The CDR3 is 16 amino acids. V gave up 0 bases and J gave up 5 bases; unmatched junction bases: 9.

CDR3 DNA: TGTGCCAGCAGTGACGGACAGGGGGCCGGGGAGCTGTTTTTT. Amino acid sequence: CASSDGQGAGELFF. This chain uses TRBV2 with TRBJ2-2, with 10 bases that match TRBD1. CDR3 length: 14 residues. V gave up 3 bases and J gave up 6 bases; unmatched junction bases: 1. Germline CDR1 is SNHLY and CDR2 is FYNNEI.

This rearrangement joins TRBV6-1 to TRBJ2-7; possibly TRBD1 for D (6 bases). The CDR3 contains 15 residues. Trimming took 2 bases from V and 3 from J, leaving 14 bases between them. Germline-derived CDR1 and CDR2 are MNHNS and SASEGT. Written as DNA, the CDR3 is TGTGCCAGCAGTGAAAAAACAGGGACCAACTACGAGCAGTACTTC. Its translation: CASSEKTGTNYEQYF.

This clone has more than one count but fewer than ten. The chain joins TRBV10-3 to TRBJ1-6, with D possibly matching TRBD1 (5 bases). This CDR3 is built from 18 residues. V lost 0 bases to trimming and J lost 7 bases, with 19 bases between them. Germline loops: CDR1 ENHRY, CDR2 SYGVKD. The CDR3 bases are TGTGCCATCAGTGAGTCGAGGGACCTTAGGCAGAGGAATTCACCCCTCCACTTT. Translating it yields CAISESRDLRQRNSPLHF.

The gene calls are TRBV7-6 and TRBJ2-2; possibly TRBD1 for D (6 bases). Germline V lookup: CDR1 SGHVS, CDR2 FNYEAQ. The CDR3 contains 14 residues. Trimming cost V 2 bases and J 6 bases, with 10 bases left between them. In DNA form, the CDR3 reads TGTGCCAGCAGCTTAAGGCAGGGGTCCGGGGAGCTGTTTTTT. This sequence encodes CASSLRQGSGELFF.

The rearrangement uses TRBV5-4 and TRBJ2-7; 12 bases align to TRBD1. Germline V gene data show CDR1 as SGHNT and CDR2 as YYREEE (reference sequence). This CDR3 has 15 residues. V was clipped by 0 bases and J by 6 bases; unmatched bases: 4. The CDR3 spells CASSLAGQGAREQYF. CDR3 nucleotides: TGTGCCAGCAGCTTGGCGGGACAGGGGGCACGCGAGCAGTACTTC.

Only one count was recorded for this clone. This chain joins TRBV27 and TRBJ2-3; unclear D gene. The length of the CDR3 is 14 residues. Germline CDR1 is MNHEY and CDR2 is SMNVEV (reference sequence). V was shortened by 1 base and J by 5 bases, with 10 bases between the two germline ends. For the CDR3, the DNA is TGTGCCAGCAGTTTATTCTCGCCTGGAGATACGCAGTATTTT. Amino acid sequence: CASSLFSPGDTQYF.

The rearrangement links TRBV9 to TRBJ2-1, with D perhaps TRBD1 or TRBD2 (6 bases each). The CDR3 is 14 residues long. The V gene's germline CDR1 is SGDLS and CDR2 YYNGEE. V lost 4 bases to trimming and J lost 6 bases, with 14 bases between them. The CDR3 loop reads CASSPRGVGNEQFF. As DNA, the CDR3 is TGTGCCAGCAGCCCGAGGGGGGTAGGCAATGAGCAGTTCTTC.

The chain joins TRBV6-6 to TRBJ1-2; no definite D call. Deletions cut 4 bases from V and 5 bases from J, with 17 bases between. This CDR3 is built from 15 residues. Looked up from germline, CDR1 is MNHNY and CDR2 is SVGAGI (reference sequence). The DNA for the CDR3 is TGTGCCAGCAGTTCTTCCCCCCAGACTCCGTATGGCTACACCTTC. Its translation is CASSSSPQTPYGYTF.

This clone has only one observation. The V gene is TRBV27, the J gene TRBJ1-4; D remains unclear. Germline lookup yields CDR1 MNHEY and CDR2 SMNVEV (reference sequence). The CDR3 totals 14 residues. V lost 4 bases and J 0 bases, leaving 6 bases between the germline ends. The CDR3 sequence is CASSSLATNEKLFF. Written as DNA, the CDR3 is TGTGCCAGCAGTTCACTAGCAACTAATGAAAAACTGTTTTTT.

Comments on this clone: The junction departs from germline at one end; a sequencing error may be responsible. The chain combines TRBV10-3 with TRBJ2-7; the D is unclear. The CDR3 has 13 residues. CDR1 is ENHRY, CDR2 SYGVKD, per germline. As DNA, the CDR3 is TGTGCCATCAGTGACTGGCGTAACTACCAGCAGTACTTC. Its translation is CAISDWRNYQQYF.

This chain links TRBV5-1 with TRBJ2-5, with unresolved D. With 1 base removed from V and 1 base from J, the gap between germline ends came to 2 bases. The length of the CDR3 is 12 residues. Per the germline V gene, CDR1 is SGHRS and CDR2 is YFSETQ. CDR3 coding DNA: TGCGCCAGCAGCTTGCCCCAAGAGACCCAGTACTTC. Protein sequence: CASSLPQETQYF.

V gene TRBV5-1 combines with J gene TRBJ2-5; D possibly corresponds to TRBD2 (6 bases). Germline CDR1 SGHRS, CDR2 YFSETQ. Deletions cut 5 bases from V and 5 bases from J, with 16 bases between. This CDR3 is 14 amino acids long. The CDR3 reads CASSLAGLSETQYF. CDR3 DNA sequence: TGCGCCAGCAGTCTCGCGGGACTGTCTGAGACCCAGTACTTC.

CDR3 sequence: CASSNTGGYEQYF. The CDR3 bases are TGTGCCAGTAGTAACACAGGGGGATACGAGCAGTACTTC. The J gene is TRBJ2-7, the V gene TRBV19; TRBD1 matches 8 bases. The germline V gene encodes CDR1 LNHDA and CDR2 SQIVND (reference sequence). The CDR3 length is 13 residues. Trimming took 4 bases from V and 4 from J; bases not matched to a gene: 3.

The genes are TRBV19 and TRBJ2-6; D remains ambiguous. Germline V lookup: CDR1 LNHDA, CDR2 SQIVND (reference sequence). V shed 1 base and J shed 0 bases, with 7 bases lying between them. CDR3 length: 16 residues. CDR3 nucleotide sequence: TGTGCCAGTAGTATAGGAAGGGCCTCTGGGGCCAACGTCCTGACTTTC. Translating gives CASSIGRASGANVLTF. Full variable domain (missing parts from reference TRBV19 and TRBJ2-6): DGGITQSPKYLFRKEGQNVTLSCEQNLNHDAMYWYRQDPGQGLRLIYYSQIVNDFQKGDIAEGYSVSREKKESFPLTVTSAQKNPTAFYLCASSIGRASGANVLTFGAGSRLTVL.

In DNA, the CDR3 is TGCAGCGTTGTCCCAGGACCGGCAAGGGAGACCCAGTACTTC. Its protein product is CSVVPGPARETQYF. V usage is TRBV29-1 and J usage is TRBJ2-5, with D hard to call. V lost 4 bases and J 5 bases, leaving 17 bases between the germline ends. Germline loops: CDR1 SQVTM, CDR2 ANQGSEA. The CDR3 sequence is 14 residues long.